Listed here are 8 T cell receptor beta chains from one sample, sequenced in a study of immune evolution from preneoplasia to lung adenocarcinoma (dated by TCRdb to the early 2020s). The library was built by means of the immunoSEQ multiplex PCR assay. The immuneACCESS repertoire file appears here via TCRdb, limited to in-frame rearrangements. These files lack a portion of the clones; in checked studies, under half of the deficit traces to unresolved V genes, and the cause of the others is not known. The sample yields 9,800 or so clones; 79% were counted once. Around an eighth of the sample belongs to the ten largest clones. Sequencing input: FFPE lung adenocarcinoma in situ tissue. Reading the label with the study, this specimen's cell subset or site is: preinvasive adenocarcinoma in situ (AIS). These receptors came from an older person with lung adenocarcinoma.

The chain uses TRBV5-8 and TRBJ2-1; TRBD2 matches 11 bases. The germline V gene has CDR1 SGHTS and CDR2 YDEGEE. J was trimmed by 8 bases and V by 5 bases; bases with no gene match: 9. CDR3 length: 15 residues. The CDR3 region has the DNA TGTGCCAGCAGAAACACGGGACTAGCGGCGGATGAGCAGTTCTTC. It translates to CASRNTGLAADEQFF.

CDR3 sequence: CASSLERGGYIQYF. The CDR3 DNA follows: TGTGCCAGCAGCTTAGAGCGGGGGGGTTACATTCAGTACTTC. V is TRBV7-2 and J is TRBJ2-4; 10 nucleotides agree with TRBD2. The V segment lost 1 base and the J segment 8 bases; nucleotides outside the gene matches: 2. There are 14 residues in the CDR3. Germline lookup yields CDR1 SGHTA and CDR2 FQGNSA.

The rearrangement uses TRBV11-2 and TRBJ2-7; tentative D call: TRBD2 (5 bases). Germline CDR1 is SGHAT and CDR2 is FQNNGV. The CDR3 has 12 residues. Trimming shortened V by 5 bases and J by 3 bases, and 8 bases separated the two germline ends. Written as DNA, the CDR3 is TGTGCCAGCAGCGAAACTAGCTACGAGCAGTACTTC. Its translation is CASSETSYEQYF.

The chain recombines TRBV11-3 with TRBJ1-2, with TRBD1 matching 12 bases. Germline assignment: CDR1 SGHNT and CDR2 YENEEA. The CDR3 consists of 13 residues. Trimming cost V 8 bases and J 7 bases; bases outside gene matches: 5. CDR3 in amino acids: CASSGTGGSGYTF. The CDR3 DNA sequence: TGTGCCAGCTCTGGGACAGGGGGCTCTGGCTACACCTTC.

The chain uses TRBV19 and TRBJ2-7; TRBD2 agrees at 11 bases. From germline, CDR1 is LNHDA and CDR2 SQIVND (reference sequence). V lost 4 bases to trimming and J lost 0 bases; unmatched junction nucleotides: 5. There are 16 residues in the CDR3. The CDR3 reads CASSKAGTSGSYEQYF. The CDR3, as DNA: TGTGCCAGTAGTAAAGCCGGGACTAGCGGCTCCTACGAGCAGTACTTC.

The chain employs TRBV6-6 and TRBJ1-5; TRBD1 matches 7 bases. CDR3 length: 15 residues. Germline V gene sequence: CDR1 MNHNY, CDR2 SVGAGI (reference sequence). Trimming at V came to 2 bases and at J to 5 bases, leaving 6 bases not matched to a gene. CDR3 DNA sequence: TGTGCCAGCAGTTACACCACAGGGGAAGATCAGCCCCAGCATTTT. Translated, it gives CASSYTTGEDQPQHF.

This clone was found a few times. The gene calls are TRBV11-2 and TRBJ2-1, with D possibly being TRBD2 (6 bases). The CDR3 is made up of 15 amino acids. The ends were cut back, 2 bases at V and 2 bases at J, with 10 bases in the middle. Germline values: CDR1 SGHAT, CDR2 FQNNGV. The CDR3 sequence is CASSLWRGPYNEQFF. DNA for the CDR3: TGTGCCAGCAGCTTATGGCGGGGCCCCTACAATGAGCAGTTCTTC.

The V call is TRBV7-6, the J call TRBJ2-2, with D possibly matching TRBD2 (6 bases). CDR1 SGHVS and CDR2 FNYEAQ come from the germline V gene. Trimming took off 1 base at V and 6 bases at J, with 15 bases between the two ends. CDR3 length equals 16 residues. This CDR3 reads CASSLDRRGVAGELFF. In DNA form, the CDR3 reads TGTGCCAGCAGCTTAGATCGGAGGGGAGTCGCCGGGGAGCTGTTTTTT.